This TCR beta chain was retrieved from a study of shared clonotypes between healthy human individuals. Naive CD8 cells lacked CD45RO, underwent positive selection for CCR7 and left out terminally differentiated effector memory CD45RA+ cells. Sequencing used immunoSEQ multiplex PCR; TCRdb keeps in-frame clones, though not all of them. The table lists about 2 million clones, just under 95% of them singletons. V was pared by 0 bases and J by 5 bases, with 8 bases between. The CDR3 length is 13 residues. From germline, CDR1 is SEHNR and CDR2 FQNEAQ (reference sequence). This receptor was obtained from a man younger than 35 in good health. What was sequenced was naive CD8+ T cells sorted from blood. This chain uses TRBV7-9 with TRBJ2-7; possibly TRBD2 for D (6 bases). CDR3 nucleotides: TGTGCCAGCAGCTTAGCGCGGGAAAACGAGCAGTACTTC. It yields the protein CASSLARENEQYF.